The 17 T cell receptor beta chains below come from one sample, sequenced in a study of blood T cell repertoires in COVID-19. Method: immunoSEQ multiplex PCR; TCRdb's copy keeps in-frame clones and lacks some. The sample contains hundreds of thousands of clones, roughly nine tenths of which appear only once. Material for sequencing was PBMCs or T cells enriched from blood (not recorded which). These receptors all stem from a woman in her fifties or sixties in a cohort exposed to, infected with or recovered from COVID-19 (not recorded which).

The chain carries TRBV29-1 and TRBJ2-7; tentatively, D is TRBD1 (5 bases). This CDR3 has 14 amino acids. Germline lookup yields CDR1 SQVTM and CDR2 ANQGSEA. The ends were cut back, 6 bases at V and 0 bases at J, with 15 bases in the middle. The CDR3 loop is CSVLKGLSSYEQYF. Here the CDR3 DNA reads TGCAGCGTGTTAAAGGGGCTGAGCTCCTACGAGCAGTACTTC.

With respect to this clone: One end of the junction fails to match germline, which may point to a read error. This chain joins TRBV5-1 and TRBJ1-1; D may be TRBD1 (5 bases). Per germline, CDR1 SGHRS and CDR2 YFSETQ. This CDR3 comprises 15 residues. CDR3 loop: CASRGSGVTDTEALF. In DNA, the CDR3 is TGCGCCAGCAGAGGAAGCGGGGTGACAGACACTGAAGCTCTCTTT.

The V and J genes are TRBV10-3 and TRBJ1-2; tentative D call: TRBD1 (5 bases). The CDR3 is 14 amino acids. Germline V gene sequence: CDR1 ENHRY, CDR2 SYGVKD. Between the trimmed V and J ends, which lost 4 bases and 4 bases, there was a span of 13 bases. CDR3 region: CAISVQQALYGYTF. CDR3 nucleotides: TGTGCCATCAGTGTTCAACAGGCTCTCTATGGCTACACCTTC.

DNA of the CDR3: TGTGCCAGCAGGCCCGGGGGGGGTGAAAAACTGTTTTTT. Translation: CASRPGGGEKLFF. This chain uses TRBV12-3 or TRBV12-4 with TRBJ1-4; D might be TRBD1 (5 bases). The CDR3 spans 13 residues. V lost 6 bases, J lost 7 bases, and 12 bases lay in between.

The V and J genes are TRBV12-3 or TRBV12-4 and TRBJ1-6; D is perhaps TRBD1 (6 bases). CDR3 length equals 13 residues. With 10 bases removed from V and 8 bases from J, the gap between germline ends came to 15 bases. CDR3 protein: CATRGRGYSPLHF. As DNA, the CDR3 is TGTGCCACCCGTGGCAGGGGCTATTCACCCCTCCACTTT.

The chain uses TRBV19 and TRBJ1-2, with 9 bases lining up with TRBD1. V was clipped by 5 bases and J by 8 bases; unmatched bases: 9. The CDR3 loop spans 14 amino acids. Germline CDR1 LNHDA, CDR2 SQIVND (reference sequence). DNA for the CDR3: TGTGCCAGTAGTCCCGGGACAGGGTCGGGAGGCTACACCTTC. The encoded protein is CASSPGTGSGGYTF.

The chain combines TRBV19 with TRBJ2-2, with D tentatively TRBD2 (5 bases). V dropped 10 bases and J dropped 4 bases, with 16 bases sitting between them. There are 14 residues in the CDR3. CDR1 and CDR2 (germline): LNHDA, SQIVND (reference sequence). The DNA for the CDR3 is TGTGCCACTGCCGCGAGGGTTGGCACCGGGGAGCTGTTTTTT. Amino acids: CATAARVGTGELFF.

The chain links TRBV11-2 to TRBJ2-1, with TRBD2 as a possible D gene (6 bases). With 5 bases removed from V and 7 bases from J, the gap between germline ends came to 18 bases. CDR1 is SGHAT, CDR2 FQNNGV, per germline. The CDR3 contains 15 residues. As DNA, the CDR3 is TGTGCCAGCAGCCTTCCCGGGACTTTCCGGAATGAGCAGTTCTTC. Its protein is CASSLPGTFRNEQFF.

V gene TRBV19 combines with J gene TRBJ2-1; the match to TRBD2 covers 13 bases. The CDR3 sequence is 13 residues long. The germline CDR1 and CDR2 sequences are LNHDA and SQIVND (reference sequence). The ends lost 6 bases at V and 10 bases at J; junction bases unmatched: 3. In nucleotides, the CDR3 is TGTGCCAGTAGCAGGACTAGCGGGGGAGAGCAGTTCTTC. Protein product: CASSRTSGGEQFF.

V usage is TRBV12-3 or TRBV12-4 and J usage is TRBJ1-3; D might be TRBD1 (5 bases). V lost 9 bases and J lost 1, with 7 bases in between. CDR3 length: 12 amino acids. The CDR3 DNA sequence: TGTGCCAGTGGGGCGTCTGGAAACACCATATATTTT. Protein sequence: CASGASGNTIYF.

V gene TRBV4-2 combines with J gene TRBJ1-6; a weak D match, TRBD1 (5 bases). CDR1 and CDR2 (germline): LGHNA, YNFKEQ. The V and J ends lost 0 bases and 7 bases respectively, with 10 bases between them. This CDR3 spans 15 amino acids. For the CDR3, the DNA is TGTGCCAGCAGCCAAGAGCAGGGTGGCAATTCACCCCTCCACTTT. Protein sequence: CASSQEQGGNSPLHF.

V and J are TRBV4-3 and TRBJ1-1, with a tentative D call TRBD1 (6 bases). This CDR3 is 17 amino acids long. Germline CDR1 and CDR2: LGHNA and YSLEER. The V gene lost 3 bases and the J gene lost 0 bases, with 17 bases spanning the gap. The CDR3 region is CASSQTVTGNMNTEAFF. The CDR3 nucleotides read TGCGCCAGCAGCCAGACGGTGACAGGTAACATGAACACTGAAGCTTTCTTT.

CDR3 sequence: CASSLGQGMISGEKLFF. In nucleotides, the CDR3 is TGTGCCAGCAGCTTAGGACAGGGAATGATATCGGGAGAAAAACTGTTTTTT. The gene calls are TRBV11-2 and TRBJ1-4; the match to TRBD1 covers 7 bases. This CDR3 is 17 amino acids long. Trimming at V came to 1 base and at J to 8 bases, leaving 13 bases not matched to a gene. Germline-derived CDR1 and CDR2 are SGHAT and FQNNGV.

This clone occurred once. This chain uses TRBV16 with TRBJ1-5, with TRBD1 matching over 7 bases. Per the germline V gene, CDR1 is KGHSY and CDR2 is FQNENV. V trimming: 2 bases; J trimming: 1 base; junction bases outside the gene matches: 5. This CDR3 has 16 amino acids. CDR3 in amino acids: CASSQMTGNSNQPQHF. The CDR3 region has the DNA TGTGCCAGCAGCCAAATGACAGGGAACAGCAATCAGCCCCAGCATTTT.

The chain carries TRBV30 and TRBJ1-2; 9 positions agree with TRBD1. CDR3 length equals 12 residues. The junction had 0 bases not matched to a gene; V was cut back by 3 bases and J by 4 bases. Per the germline V gene, CDR1 is GTSNPN and CDR2 is SVGIG (reference sequence). CDR3 nucleotides: TGTGCCTGGAGGGACAGGGGCTATGGCTACACCTTC. Protein: CAWRDRGYGYTF.

The chain employs TRBV5-5 and TRBJ2-7, with 7 bases fitting TRBD1. The CDR3 extends over 17 amino acids. In germline, CDR1 is SGHKS, CDR2 YYEKEE (reference sequence). Trimming removed 4 bases from V and 7 bases from J; junction bases left unmatched: 20. Here the CDR3 reads CASSRLFGDSPWREQYF. The DNA of the CDR3 is TGTGCCAGCAGCCGTCTTTTCGGGGACAGCCCCTGGCGGGAGCAGTACTTC.

This chain links TRBV30 with TRBJ1-6; D gene uncertain. Germline assignment: CDR1 GTSNPN and CDR2 SVGIG (reference sequence). This CDR3 is built from 13 residues. The V and J ends lost 1 base and 3 bases respectively, with 4 bases between them. CDR3 sequence: CAWSGVYNSPLHF. Written as DNA, the CDR3 is TGTGCCTGGAGTGGAGTCTATAATTCACCCCTCCACTTT.